Following are 2 T cell receptor beta chains from one sample sequenced in a study of human T cells and chemical hapten exposure. TCRdb re-analysed the RACE reads in MiXCR, keeping a single row per CDR3 protein. Of tens of thousands of distinct CDR3 sequences in the sample, under 15% were seen once. The time point: patch test 3, about 24 weeks after DPC sensitization. Described treatment: therapeutic diphenylcyclopropenone sensitization with weekly scalp DPC. The sample was whole blood, taken in connection with sensitization to the hapten diphenylcyclopropenone (DPC). These receptors all stem from a man aged 25 to 40 with alopecia areata. Some clones in this sample may be carry-over from other donors' samples.

This clonotype showed up just once. This chain joins TRBV29-1 and TRBJ1-2, with D unresolved. V lost 6 bases to trimming and J lost 4 bases, with 12 bases between them. This CDR3 spans 12 amino acids. The V gene's germline CDR1 is SQVTM and CDR2 ANQGSEA. Here the CDR3 reads CSVPGRIYGYTF. The CDR3 DNA sequence: TGCAGCGTGCCCGGTCGCATCTATGGCTACACCTTC. The full variable domain, completed using reference TRBV29-1 and TRBJ1-2, is SAVISQKPSRDICQRGTSLTIQCQVDSQVTMMFWYRQQPGQSLTLIATANQGSEATYESGFVIDKFPISRPNLTFSTLTVSNMSPEDSSIYLCSVPGRIYGYTFGSGTRLTVV.

This clonotype was seen more than once but under ten times. The chain carries TRBV30 and TRBJ1-6; D unclear. Deletions cut 0 bases from V and 7 bases from J, with 1 base between. The germline gives CDR1 GTSNPN, CDR2 SVGIG (reference sequence). This CDR3 has 11 amino acids. The CDR3 DNA follows: TGTGCCTGGAGTGTAAATTCACCCCTCCACTTT. Translated, it gives CAWSVNSPLHF.